A selection of T cell receptor beta chains follows, all from one sample in a study of blood T cell repertoires in COVID-19. Assay used: immunoSEQ multiplex PCR; TCRdb lists only in-frame clones, some missing. The sample records approximately 180,000 clones, over 80% being singletons. Sequences were obtained from peripheral blood. The source is a woman in her 50s with acute or convalescent COVID-19. CDR3s leave out the opening cysteine and the closing phenylalanine or tryptophan.

j_gene	v_gene	CDR3aa
TRBJ1-2	TRBV27	ASSRQGNYGYT
TRBJ1-5	TRBV12-3/TRBV12-4	ASTGKNNQPQH
TRBJ1-3	TRBV5-1	ASREEGSGNTIY
TRBJ1-5	TRBV28	ASSSYTGVSNQPQH
TRBJ2-7	TRBV9	ASSLGTSGSKGYEQY
TRBJ2-7	TRBV6-5	ASGTSGHYEQY
TRBJ1-1	TRBV6-2/TRBV6-3	ASTPRARGSTEAF
TRBJ2-7	TRBV19	ASSITGGAYEQY
TRBJ2-1	TRBV24-1	ATSVLAGGEQF
TRBJ2-7	TRBV30	AWSQRGYEQY
TRBJ1-4	TRBV3-1/TRBV3-2	ASSQMGPGGGEKLF
TRBJ2-3	TRBV19	ASSITSARDTQY
TRBJ2-7	TRBV2	ASSDGGTYEQY
TRBJ1-2	TRBV7-9	ASSPEVSNYGYT
TRBJ2-3	TRBV19	ASSMLAGPPGDTQY
TRBJ1-1	TRBV5-1	ASSLGAGPNTEAF
TRBJ2-3	TRBV6-2/TRBV6-3	ASSRKDPFLGEGPVNTQY
TRBJ1-6	TRBV3-1/TRBV3-2	ASSQVQSSPLH
TRBJ2-1	TRBV9	ASSYQGLAGYNEQF
TRBJ1-1	TRBV5-1	ASSLYGIGGRRAEAF
TRBJ1-2	TRBV27	ASSTLQGAGGYT
TRBJ2-7	TRBV29-1	SVGSSGQGPYEQY
TRBJ1-4	TRBV29-1	SVVSGDEKLF
TRBJ1-4	TRBV6-5	ASRRRGKTTEKLF
TRBJ2-1	TRBV5-1	ASSPGQNSYNEQF
TRBJ2-2	TRBV7-2	ASSLYQGNTGELF
TRBJ2-1	TRBV27	ASSAFQGPMINEQF
TRBJ1-1	TRBV12-3/TRBV12-4	ASTRDRVEAF
TRBJ1-2	TRBV5-4	ASKSYYQGFLYGYT
TRBJ2-7	TRBV7-2	ASSSGTATYEQY
TRBJ1-5	TRBV7-2	ASSLMSGSNQPQH
TRBJ1-1	TRBV5-5	ASSLAGGAETEAF